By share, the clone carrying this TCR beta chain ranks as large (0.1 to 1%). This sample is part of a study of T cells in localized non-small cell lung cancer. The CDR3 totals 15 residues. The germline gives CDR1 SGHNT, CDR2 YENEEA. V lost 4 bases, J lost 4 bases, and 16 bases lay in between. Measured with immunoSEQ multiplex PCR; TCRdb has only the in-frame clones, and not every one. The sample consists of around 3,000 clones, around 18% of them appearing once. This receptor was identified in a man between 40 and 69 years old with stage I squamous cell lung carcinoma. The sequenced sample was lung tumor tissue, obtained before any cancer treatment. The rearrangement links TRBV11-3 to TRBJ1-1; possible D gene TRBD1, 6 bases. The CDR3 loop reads CASSWNIEGGTEAFF. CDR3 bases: TGTGCCAGCAGCTGGAACATTGAGGGGGGCACTGAAGCTTTCTTT. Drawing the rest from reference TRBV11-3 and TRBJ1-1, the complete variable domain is EAGVVQSPRYKIIEKKQPVAFWCNPISGHNTLYWYLQNLGQGPELLIRYENEEAVDDSQLPKDRFSAERLKGVDSTLKIQPAELGDSAVYLCASSWNIEGGTEAFFGQGTRLTVV.